A few counts support the clone carrying this T cell receptor (beta chain). Antigen specificity is unknown. These data originate in a study of T cell repertoires in cytomegalovirus infection. Study context: Used in the study were CMV epitopes, some recently identified and HLA-C-restricted, others well-studied and HLA-B-restricted. Public TCR beta signature analysis indicated the presence of both CMV infection and matching HLA type. Study-wide results and caveats: Dominating the ex vivo response were HLA-C-restricted CMV-specific TCR beta clonotypes. CMV carriers with the relevant HLA were identified by cumulative public TCR beta family frequency.

Germline loops: CDR1 LGHNT, CDR2 FRNRAP. V lost 3 bases, J lost 3 bases, and 6 bases stayed unmatched. This CDR3 is built from 15 residues. TCRdb re-called the reads through MiXCR, storing one row per CDR3 protein. The sample has about a million distinct CDR3 sequences, roughly 30% seen once; the top ten hold 13%. The chain employs TRBV12-5 and TRBJ1-1; 8 bases line up with TRBD1. Sample: cultured CD8+ T cells from PBMCs, taken from culture after CMV antigen stimulation. This sequence originates from a human donor in good health (CMV status not recorded). Some clones in this sample may be carry-over from other donors' samples. The CDR3 DNA sequence: TGTGCTAGTGGTTTCGGGACAGGCCCTTACACTGAAGCTTTCTTT. It yields the protein CASGFGTGPYTEAFF. Together with reference TRBV12-5 and TRBJ1-1, the CDR3 gives the full variable domain: DARVTQTPRHKVTEMGQEVTMRCQPILGHNTVFWYRQTMMQGLELLAYFRNRAPLDDSGMPKDRFSAEMPDATLATLKIQPSEPRDSAVYFCASGFGTGPYTEAFFGQGTRLTVV.